The clone carrying this T cell receptor beta chain came up many times. Its antigen is as yet unknown. The sample belongs to a study of CD8 T cells in ankylosing spondylitis. Findings and limits, study-wide: What seemed typical of ankylosing spondylitis blood was a TCR beta motif built from several highly homologous variants. Researchers report that disease-linked clones proved CD8+ and relatively rare in peripheral blood. Significant enrichment of disease-linked clones was reportedly seen in matched ankylosing spondylitis synovial fluid. Before this, some motif variants had been reported in reactive arthritis synovial fluid and blood.

Trimming removed 6 bases from V and 4 bases from J, with 13 bases in between. The CDR3 has 13 residues. CDR1 and CDR2 (germline): SGHRS, YFSETQ. TCR beta libraries were made by quantitative 5'-RACE with molecular barcodes. One entry per CDR3 protein, called by TCRdb with MiXCR from the 5' RACE reads. The table shows fewer than 550,000 distinct CDR3 sequences, with about 5.2% occurring only once. This chain links TRBV5-1 with TRBJ1-1; unclear D gene. The sample was blood, either unsorted or a sorted T cell fraction (not recorded which). The receptor was isolated from a male donor with ankylosing spondylitis. The CDR3 region has the DNA TGCGCCAGCACAGAACCCGGGAGCACTGAAGCTTTCTTT. Amino acid sequence: CASTEPGSTEAFF.